Described below is a single T cell receptor beta chain sequence and its context. What it binds is unknown. V dropped 0 bases and J dropped 2; count of bases not matched to a gene: 5. The germline gives CDR1 SGHNT, CDR2 YYREEE (reference sequence). The CDR3 has 17 residues. The data were taken from a study of cytomegalovirus exposure and HLA in healthy donors. Use of 60 Vbeta and 13 Jbeta primers characterized the PCR. Measured with immunoSEQ multiplex PCR; TCRdb has only the in-frame clones, and not every one. This table holds tens of thousands of clones, 82% found once. Findings and limits, study-wide: The authors considered a cluster of highly shared sequence variants likely to be a sequencing artifact.

The source material was PBMCs. The chain uses TRBV5-4 and TRBJ1-3; 10 nucleotides match TRBD1. The sequence was collected from a man aged 45-65 years in good health and CMV-seronegative. The CDR3 reads CASSLGQGALAGNTIYF. As DNA, the CDR3 is TGTGCCAGCAGCTTGGGACAGGGGGCCCTGGCTGGAAACACCATATATTTT.